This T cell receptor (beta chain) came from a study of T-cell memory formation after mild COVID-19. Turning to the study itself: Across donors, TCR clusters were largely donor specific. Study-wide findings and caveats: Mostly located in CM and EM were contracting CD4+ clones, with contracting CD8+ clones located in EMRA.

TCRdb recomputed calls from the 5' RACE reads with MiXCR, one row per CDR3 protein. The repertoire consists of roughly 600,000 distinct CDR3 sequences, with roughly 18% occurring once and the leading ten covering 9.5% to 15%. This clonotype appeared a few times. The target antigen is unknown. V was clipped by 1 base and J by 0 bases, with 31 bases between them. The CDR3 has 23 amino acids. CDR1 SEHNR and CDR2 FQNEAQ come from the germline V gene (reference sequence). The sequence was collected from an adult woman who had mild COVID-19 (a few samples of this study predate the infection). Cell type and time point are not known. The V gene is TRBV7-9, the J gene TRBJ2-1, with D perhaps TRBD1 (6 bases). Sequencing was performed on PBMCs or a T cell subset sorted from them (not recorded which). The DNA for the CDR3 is TGTGCCAGCAGCTTAGTTAGGGGGTCTATACGTGATGAGATTGGTGGCTCCTACAATGAGCAGTTCTTC. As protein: CASSLVRGSIRDEIGGSYNEQFF.